This T cell receptor beta chain was sequenced during a study of T cell responses to AZD1222 COVID-19 vaccine. Study outcomes and limitations: Spike-specific TCR breadth and depth were elevated following two AZD1222 doses.

The data were produced by immunoSEQ multiplex PCR, yet TCRdb's version contains in-frame clones alone and is incomplete. The repertoire has tens of thousands of clones, around nine tenths of them found once; the top ten carry roughly 7.2%. Germline CDR1 reads LNHDA; CDR2 reads SQIVND (reference sequence). V was pared by 3 bases and J by 9 bases, with 9 bases between. The CDR3 has 12 residues. With regard to this clone: Its antigen is still unknown.

This TCR was sampled from an adult who received the AZD1222 COVID-19 vaccine. This specimen consisted of peripheral blood, obtained 28 days after the second AZD1222 dose. This sequence joins TRBV19 and TRBJ1-5; D not resolved. The CDR3 region is CASSIRGSPQHF. The CDR3 DNA reads as TGTGCCAGTAGTATCAGAGGTTCGCCCCAGCATTTT.